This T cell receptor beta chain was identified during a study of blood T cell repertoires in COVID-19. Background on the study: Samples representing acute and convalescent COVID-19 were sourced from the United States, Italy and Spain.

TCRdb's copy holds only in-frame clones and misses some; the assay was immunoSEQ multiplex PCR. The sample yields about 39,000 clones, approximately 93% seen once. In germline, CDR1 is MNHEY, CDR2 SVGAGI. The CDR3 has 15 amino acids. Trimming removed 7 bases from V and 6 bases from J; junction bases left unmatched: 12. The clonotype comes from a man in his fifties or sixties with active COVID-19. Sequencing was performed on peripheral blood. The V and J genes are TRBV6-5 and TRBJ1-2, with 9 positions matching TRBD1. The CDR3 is CASTRQGVGGDGYTF. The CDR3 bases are TGTGCCAGCACGCGACAGGGGGTCGGAGGGGATGGCTACACCTTC.